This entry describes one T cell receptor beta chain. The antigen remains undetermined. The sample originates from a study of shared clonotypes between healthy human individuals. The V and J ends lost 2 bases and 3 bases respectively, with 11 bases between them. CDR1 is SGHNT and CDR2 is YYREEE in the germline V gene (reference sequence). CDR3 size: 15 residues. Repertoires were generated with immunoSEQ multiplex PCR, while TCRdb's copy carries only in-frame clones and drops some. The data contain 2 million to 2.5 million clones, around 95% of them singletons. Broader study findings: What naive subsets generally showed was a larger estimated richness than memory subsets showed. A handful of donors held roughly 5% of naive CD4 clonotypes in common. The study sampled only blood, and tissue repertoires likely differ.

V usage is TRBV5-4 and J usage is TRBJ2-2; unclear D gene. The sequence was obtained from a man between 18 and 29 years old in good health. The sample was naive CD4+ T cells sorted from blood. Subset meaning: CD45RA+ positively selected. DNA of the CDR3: TGTGCCAGCAGCTTAGCGAGTTCGGACACCGGGGAGCTGTTTTTT. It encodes CASSLASSDTGELFF.